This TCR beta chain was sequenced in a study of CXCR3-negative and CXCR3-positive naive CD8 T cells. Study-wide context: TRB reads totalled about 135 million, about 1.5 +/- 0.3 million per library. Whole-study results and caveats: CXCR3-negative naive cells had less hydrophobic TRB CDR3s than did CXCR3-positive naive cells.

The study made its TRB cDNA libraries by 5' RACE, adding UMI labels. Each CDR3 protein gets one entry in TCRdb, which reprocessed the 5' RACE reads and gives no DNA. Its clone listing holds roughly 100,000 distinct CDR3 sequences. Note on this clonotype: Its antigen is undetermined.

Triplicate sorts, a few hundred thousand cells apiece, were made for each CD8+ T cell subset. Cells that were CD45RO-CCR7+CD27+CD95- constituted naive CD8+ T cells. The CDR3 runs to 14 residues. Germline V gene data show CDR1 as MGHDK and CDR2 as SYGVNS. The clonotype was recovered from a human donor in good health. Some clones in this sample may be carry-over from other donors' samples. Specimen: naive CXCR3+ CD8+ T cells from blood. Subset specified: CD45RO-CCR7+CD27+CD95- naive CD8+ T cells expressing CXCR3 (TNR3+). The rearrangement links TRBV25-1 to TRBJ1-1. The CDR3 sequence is CASSLSGMNTEAFF.